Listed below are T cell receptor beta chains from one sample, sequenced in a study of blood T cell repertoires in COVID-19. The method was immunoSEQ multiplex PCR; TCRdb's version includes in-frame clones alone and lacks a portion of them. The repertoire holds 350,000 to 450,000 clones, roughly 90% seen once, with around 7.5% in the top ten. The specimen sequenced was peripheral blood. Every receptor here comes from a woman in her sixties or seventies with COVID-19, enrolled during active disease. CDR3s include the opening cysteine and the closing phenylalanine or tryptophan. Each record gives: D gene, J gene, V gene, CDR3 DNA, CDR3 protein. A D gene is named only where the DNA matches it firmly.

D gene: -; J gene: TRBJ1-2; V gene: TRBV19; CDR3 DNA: TGTGCCAGTAGTGGGAGGGGGTCTAACTATGGCTACACCTTC; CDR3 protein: CASSGRGSNYGYTF
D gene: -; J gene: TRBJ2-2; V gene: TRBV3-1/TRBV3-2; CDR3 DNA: TGTGCCAGCAGTTGGAGGGACAGAAACACCGGGGAGCTGTTTTTT; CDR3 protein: CASSWRDRNTGELFF
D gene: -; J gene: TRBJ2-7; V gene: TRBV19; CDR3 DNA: TGTGCCAGTAGAGGAACAGTTATTTCCTACGAGCAGTACTTC; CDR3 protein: CASRGTVISYEQYF
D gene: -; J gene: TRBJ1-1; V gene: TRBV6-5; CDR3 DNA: TGTGCCAGCACTTCGTACACTGAAGCTTTCTTT; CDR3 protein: CASTSYTEAFF
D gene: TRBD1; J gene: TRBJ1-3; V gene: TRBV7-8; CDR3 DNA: TGTGCCAGCAGCCAGCGGACAGGGACGAGGAACACCATATATTTT; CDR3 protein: CASSQRTGTRNTIYF
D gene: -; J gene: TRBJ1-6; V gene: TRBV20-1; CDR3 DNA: TGCAGTGCTAGTGTCGATAATTCACCCCTCCACTTT; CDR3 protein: CSASVDNSPLHF
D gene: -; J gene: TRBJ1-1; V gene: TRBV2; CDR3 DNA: TGTGCCAGCAGTGTTACGGGGGGAGACACTGAAGCTTTCTTT; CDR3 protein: CASSVTGGDTEAFF
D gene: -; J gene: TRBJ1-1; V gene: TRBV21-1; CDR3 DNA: TGTGCCAGCAGCAATAGAAGGGGATTGGATGCTTTCTTT; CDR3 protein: CASSNRRGLDAFF
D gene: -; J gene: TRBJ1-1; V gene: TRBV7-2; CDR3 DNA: TGTGCCAGCAGCTTACAAACAGGGTCTGAAGCTTTCTTT; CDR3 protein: CASSLQTGSEAFF
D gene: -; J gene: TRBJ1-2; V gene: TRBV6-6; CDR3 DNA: TGTGCCATCTCCCGTCGGGGGAGTGACTATGGCTACACCTTC; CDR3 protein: CAISRRGSDYGYTF
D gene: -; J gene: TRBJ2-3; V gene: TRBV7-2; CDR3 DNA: TGTGCCAGCAGCATAAGAGTAGCAGATACGCAGTATTTT; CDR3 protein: CASSIRVADTQYF
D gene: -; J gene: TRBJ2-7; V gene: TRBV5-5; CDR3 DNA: TGTGCCAGCAGCTTGGCTACGTCTGACACCTACGAGCAGTACTTC; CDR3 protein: CASSLATSDTYEQYF
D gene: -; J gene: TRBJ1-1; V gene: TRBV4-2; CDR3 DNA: TGTGCCAGCAGCCGGAGGGGAGGGACGGACACTGAAGCTTTCTTT; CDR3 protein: CASSRRGGTDTEAFF
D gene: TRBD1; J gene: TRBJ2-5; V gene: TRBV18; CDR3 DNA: TGTGCCAGCTCACCAAAGGTTGGGACAGGGGGCGCCGAGACCCAGTACTTC; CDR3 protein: CASSPKVGTGGAETQYF
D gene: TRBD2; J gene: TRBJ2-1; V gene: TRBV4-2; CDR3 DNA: TGTGCCAGCAAAAGCGGGGGCCCTTACAATGAGCAGTTCTTC; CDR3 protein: CASKSGGPYNEQFF
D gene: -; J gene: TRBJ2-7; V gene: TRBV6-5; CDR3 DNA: TGTGCCAGCAGCCGGGCGGGCCTCTACGAGCAGTACTTC; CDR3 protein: CASSRAGLYEQYF
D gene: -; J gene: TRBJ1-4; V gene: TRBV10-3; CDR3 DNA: TGTGCCATCAGTGAGTCCGAACAGAGTGGGGAAAAACTGTTTTTT; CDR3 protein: CAISESEQSGEKLFF
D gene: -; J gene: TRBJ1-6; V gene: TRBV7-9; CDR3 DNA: TGTGCCAGCAGCCCTGGACAGCATAATTCACCCCTCCACTTT; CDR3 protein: CASSPGQHNSPLHF
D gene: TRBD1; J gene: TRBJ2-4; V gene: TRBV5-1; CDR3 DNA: TGCGCCAGCAGCAGCGTAGCCGGGACAGGAGAAAACATTCAGTACTTC; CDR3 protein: CASSSVAGTGENIQYF
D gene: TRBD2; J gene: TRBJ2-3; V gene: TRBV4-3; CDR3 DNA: TGCGCCAGCAGCCAGGGGCTAGCGGGGGGCAGCACAGATACGCAGTATTTT; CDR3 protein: CASSQGLAGGSTDTQYF